This is a list of T cell receptor beta chains from one sample in a study of blood T cell repertoires in COVID-19. Clones were read by immunoSEQ multiplex PCR, and TCRdb kept only the in-frame ones, dropping some. The table lists some 300,000 clones, roughly 90% of them singletons. The sequenced material came from PBMCs or T cells enriched from blood (not recorded which). The receptors here all came from a woman aged 35 to 49 who had recovered from COVID-19. CDR3s include the opening cysteine and the closing phenylalanine or tryptophan.

cdr3_aa	v_call	j_call
CTSSQDRVGGYEQYF	TRBV1	TRBJ2-7
CASSAGQAAFYEQYF	TRBV7-2	TRBJ2-7
CASSRGGQGLYTGELFF	TRBV5-6	TRBJ2-2
CASSVVGGASTGELFF	TRBV9	TRBJ2-2
CASSRLVGDSSLRVDGYTF	TRBV5-1	TRBJ1-2
CASSQDLRGDYGYTF	TRBV4-3	TRBJ1-2
CASSLDRGPTYEQYF	TRBV10-1	TRBJ2-7
CSVEEIGDTYGYTF	TRBV29-1	TRBJ1-2
CASSPLPTGRGTEAFF	TRBV18	TRBJ1-1
CASSWDFSGYNEQFF	TRBV2	TRBJ2-1
CASSGRTSGVYNEQFF	TRBV7-9	TRBJ2-1
CASSLTSGGLNTQYF	TRBV5-4	TRBJ2-3
CAWNEGQRPQHF	TRBV30	TRBJ1-5
CASRGRSGDYGYTF	TRBV5-4	TRBJ1-2
CASRNRDKFSYNSPLHF	TRBV21-1	TRBJ1-6
CASRGQGDLYGYTF	TRBV2	TRBJ1-2
CASIAGTSKNNEQFF	TRBV6-5	TRBJ2-1
CASSLSAGFGGRFSYEQYF	TRBV27	TRBJ2-7
CARKRRNEQFF	TRBV28	TRBJ2-1
CASSTPGQGARGYTF	TRBV5-4	TRBJ1-2
CASSTPGTTSQETQYF	TRBV21-1	TRBJ2-5
CASSQFSASKGYTF	TRBV16	TRBJ1-2
CASSDRDRDEPYGYTF	TRBV6-4	TRBJ1-2
CASSKDRVLPSPLHF	TRBV7-9	TRBJ1-6
CATWENSNQPQHF	TRBV24-1	TRBJ1-5
CAILSGGALYEQFF	TRBV28	TRBJ2-1
CASSQGGGTGELFF	TRBV3-1/TRBV3-2	TRBJ2-2
CAILKTGEDEQFF	TRBV10-3	TRBJ2-1
CASRLAGATDTQYF	TRBV7-3	TRBJ2-3
CASSQGQGAHEQYF	TRBV27	TRBJ2-7
CASSQEDRGWYTF	TRBV3-1/TRBV3-2	TRBJ1-2
CASSFGSRFSYGYTF	TRBV5-8	TRBJ1-2
CASSLLSTQETQYF	TRBV11-3	TRBJ2-5
CASSLEIGQIYGYTF	TRBV5-4	TRBJ1-2